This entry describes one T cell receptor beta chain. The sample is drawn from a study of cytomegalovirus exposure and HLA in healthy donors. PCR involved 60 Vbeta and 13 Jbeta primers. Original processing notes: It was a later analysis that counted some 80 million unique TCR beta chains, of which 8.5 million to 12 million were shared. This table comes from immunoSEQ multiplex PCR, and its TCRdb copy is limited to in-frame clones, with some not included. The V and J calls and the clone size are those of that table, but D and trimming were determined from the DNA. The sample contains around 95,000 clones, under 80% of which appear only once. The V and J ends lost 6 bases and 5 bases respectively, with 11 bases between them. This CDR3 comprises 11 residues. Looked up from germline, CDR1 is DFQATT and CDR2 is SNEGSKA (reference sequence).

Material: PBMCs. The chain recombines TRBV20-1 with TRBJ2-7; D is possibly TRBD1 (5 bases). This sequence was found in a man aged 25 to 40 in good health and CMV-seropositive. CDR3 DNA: TGCAGTGCCAATCAGGGAAACGAGCAGTACTTC. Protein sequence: CSANQGNEQYF.